This entry lists 18 T cell receptor beta chains sequenced from one sample in a study of beta chain features in type 1 diabetes (dated by TCRdb to 2016 to 2019). Libraries were made using the immunoSEQ multiplex PCR assay. The High Capacity cDNA Reverse Transcription Kit was used to reverse transcribe all of the isolated RNA, meaning that expressed TCRB transcripts were what got sequenced. The table comes from immuneACCESS by way of TCRdb, which keeps in-frame sequences with V and J called. Part of the clones is missing from these tables; in studies checked, under half for an unresolved V gene and the rest for unknown reasons. Recorded for this sample are 200,000 to 250,000 clones; 9.6% of them occurred a single time. Clones ranked in the top ten supply about 0.037% of the sample. Sample: naive CD4+ T cells from blood. Reading the label with the study, this specimen's cell subset or site is: true naive CD4+ T cells. These receptor sequences come from a woman between 18 and 29 years old in good health.

The chain combines TRBV19 with TRBJ1-5; a possible D gene is TRBD1 (5 bases). V was clipped by 3 bases and J by 4 bases, with 13 bases between them. The CDR3 totals 15 residues. Germline values: CDR1 LNHDA, CDR2 SQIVND (reference sequence). The CDR3 DNA follows: TGTGCCAGTAGTATGTTAAGGGGCTTTAATCAGCCCCAGCATTTT. Translation: CASSMLRGFNQPQHF.

The chain uses TRBV29-1 and TRBJ1-1; D is perhaps TRBD1 (5 bases). CDR1 and CDR2 (germline): SQVTM, ANQGSEA. The V gene lost 1 base and the J gene lost 1 base, with 10 bases spanning the gap. The CDR3 has 14 amino acids. The CDR3, as DNA: TGCAGCGTTGAAGTGGCAGGGCAGAACACTGAAGCTTTCTTT. It encodes CSVEVAGQNTEAFF. The full variable domain, with the rest looked up from reference TRBV29-1 and TRBJ1-1, is SAVISQKPSRDICQRGTSLTIQCQVDSQVTMMFWYRQQPGQSLTLIATANQGSEATYESGFVIDKFPISRPNLTFSTLTVSNMSPEDSSIYLCSVEVAGQNTEAFFGQGTRLTVV.

This clone was counted only a few times. The V call is TRBV5-1, the J call TRBJ2-5, with TRBD1 as a possible D gene (6 bases). Germline assignment: CDR1 SGHRS and CDR2 YFSETQ. This CDR3 comprises 14 residues. With 2 bases removed from V and 0 bases from J, the gap between germline ends came to 8 bases. In nucleotides, the CDR3 is TGCGCCAGCAGCTTTCCAGGGGACCAAGAGACCCAGTACTTC. This sequence encodes CASSFPGDQETQYF. Using reference TRBV5-1 and TRBJ2-5 for the parts outside the CDR3, the full variable domain is KAGVTQTPRYLIKTRGQQVTLSCSPISGHRSVSWYQQTPGQGLQFLFEYFSETQRNKGNFPGRFSGRQFSNSRSEMNVSTLELGDSALYLCASSFPGDQETQYFGPGTRLLVL.

The rearrangement links TRBV30 to TRBJ2-7; 7 bases match TRBD2. CDR3 length equals 15 residues. J lost 3 bases, V lost 0 bases, and 8 bases had no gene match. Germline CDR1 GTSNPN, CDR2 SVGIG (reference sequence). The CDR3 spells CAWSVRAGKIYEQYF. The CDR3 bases are TGTGCCTGGAGTGTACGAGCGGGGAAGATCTACGAGCAGTACTTC.

V and J are TRBV9 and TRBJ1-2; D unresolved. Germline lookup yields CDR1 SGDLS and CDR2 YYNGEE. This CDR3 contains 14 residues. Deletions cut 0 bases from V and 1 base from J, with 7 bases between. As DNA, the CDR3 is TGTGCCAGCAGCGTAGATCCAGATAACTATGGCTACACCTTC. Protein sequence: CASSVDPDNYGYTF.

A few counts support this clone. The chain uses TRBV2 and TRBJ1-2; 8 bases are a match to TRBD1. Germline V gives CDR1 SNHLY, CDR2 FYNNEI. Unmatched junction bases numbered 9, after V lost 5 bases and J lost 7 bases. This CDR3 has 14 amino acids. The CDR3 loop reads CASSKGQGAGGYTF. The CDR3 DNA sequence: TGTGCCAGCAGTAAAGGACAGGGCGCGGGTGGCTACACCTTC.

This clone has just a few counts. J is TRBJ2-1 and V is TRBV5-6, with 13 bases fitting TRBD2. The CDR3 contains 15 residues. After removal of 5 bases from V and 8 bases from J, the junction contained 7 bases not matched to a gene. Looked up from germline, CDR1 is SGHDT and CDR2 is YYEEEE. CDR3 coding DNA: TGTGCCAGCAGACAGGGACTAGCGGGAAGAGATGAGCAGTTCTTC. Protein product: CASRQGLAGRDEQFF.

V is TRBV30 and J is TRBJ1-2; D unresolved. The CDR3 totals 13 residues. V lost 0 bases, J lost 8 bases, and 13 bases lay in between. The germline CDR1 and CDR2 sequences are GTSNPN and SVGIG (reference sequence). CDR3 DNA sequence: TGTGCCTGGAGTGTAGGAGTCCGCTTGGGCTACACCTTC. Its protein is CAWSVGVRLGYTF.

Here the CDR3 reads CASSLELGPKLFF. CDR3 nucleotide sequence: TGTGCCAGCAGCTTAGAACTTGGGCCAAAACTGTTTTTT. The chain is built from TRBV7-9 and TRBJ1-4; D unclear. The V end was cut by 1 base, the J end by 10 bases, with 10 bases between. This CDR3 is 13 amino acids long. Germline-derived CDR1 and CDR2 are SEHNR and FQNEAQ (reference sequence).

This clone was found a few times. The rearrangement joins TRBV27 to TRBJ1-2; D possibly corresponds to TRBD1 (5 bases). The V gene's germline CDR1 is MNHEY and CDR2 SMNVEV (reference sequence). Trimming removed 6 bases from V and 4 bases from J, with 15 bases in between. This CDR3 region has 14 residues. DNA for the CDR3: TGTGCCAGCAGCCCCAGGGATAGTCTCTATGGCTACACCTTC. It codes for CASSPRDSLYGYTF.

The sample holds a few counts of this clone. The J gene is TRBJ2-2, the V gene TRBV5-1; 7 bases agree with TRBD1. Germline V gene data show CDR1 as SGHRS and CDR2 as YFSETQ. The CDR3 has 14 residues. V trimming: 6 bases; J trimming: 6 bases; junction bases outside the gene matches: 8. DNA of the CDR3: TGCGCCAGCAACCGGGACAGAGATGCCGGGGAGCTGTTTTTT. Protein: CASNRDRDAGELFF.

This clone came up a few times. The V and J genes are TRBV5-1 and TRBJ2-5, with a possible D match to TRBD1 (5 bases). Trimming left V 5 bases short and J 3 bases short, with 17 bases between. From germline, CDR1 is SGHRS and CDR2 YFSETQ. The CDR3 totals 15 residues. The CDR3 region has the DNA TGCGCCAGCAGAGAAGGGGCCCTGGGGAAAGAGACCCAGTACTTC. This encodes CASREGALGKETQYF.

The rearrangement links TRBV2 to TRBJ2-5; D is unclear. Trimming removed 3 bases at V and 14 bases at J, with 10 bases between. CDR3 length: 10 residues. In germline, CDR1 is SNHLY, CDR2 FYNNEI. CDR3 nucleotides: TGTGCCAGCAGTGAGGTCTGGCAATACTTC. It yields the protein CASSEVWQYF.

This clone has only a few counts. CDR3: CASSQSRQATGELFF. The CDR3 bases are TGCGCCAGCAGCCAATCCCGCCAGGCCACCGGGGAGCTGTTTTTT. The chain is built from TRBV4-1 and TRBJ2-2; D gene uncertain. The CDR3 runs 15 residues. Germline values: CDR1 MGHRA, CDR2 YSYEKL. The V and J ends lost 2 bases and 4 bases respectively, with 11 bases between them.

The chain has TRBV6-6 and TRBJ2-5; TRBD1 matches 7 bases. Germline assignment: CDR1 MNHNY and CDR2 SVGAGI (reference sequence). V lost 6 bases to trimming and J lost 0 bases; unmatched junction nucleotides: 10. The CDR3 consists of 16 residues. The CDR3 region is CASRNGRGQNQETQYF. The DNA of the CDR3 is TGTGCCAGCAGGAACGGAAGGGGACAGAACCAAGAGACCCAGTACTTC.

For the CDR3, the DNA is TGTGCCAGCAGTTACCGAGGGGGCCCGAACACTGAAGCTTTCTTT. Its translation: CASSYRGGPNTEAFF. The chain links TRBV6-5 to TRBJ1-1, with TRBD1 identical over 7 bases. Germline lookup yields CDR1 MNHEY and CDR2 SVGAGI. The CDR3 covers 15 residues. Germline trimming cut 2 bases from V and 1 base from J; bases unmatched to any gene: 4.

This clone came up a few times. This sequence joins TRBV2 and TRBJ2-1; weak D call: TRBD1 (5 bases). Germline CDR1 reads SNHLY; CDR2 reads FYNNEI. Trimming stripped 2 bases from V and 8 bases from J, with 7 bases between. This CDR3 is built from 12 residues. CDR3 residues: CASSEQGHEQFF. For the CDR3, the DNA is TGTGCCAGCAGTGAACAGGGCCATGAGCAGTTCTTC.

V and J are TRBV7-8 and TRBJ2-3, with 14 positions matching TRBD2. Trimming at V came to 5 bases and at J to 7 bases, leaving 8 bases not matched to a gene. The CDR3 runs to 16 residues. Germline CDR1 is SGHVS and CDR2 is FQNEAQ. CDR3 loop: CASSLGLAGVRNTQYF. CDR3 nucleotide sequence: TGTGCCAGCAGCCTGGGACTAGCGGGAGTTCGAAATACGCAGTATTTT.